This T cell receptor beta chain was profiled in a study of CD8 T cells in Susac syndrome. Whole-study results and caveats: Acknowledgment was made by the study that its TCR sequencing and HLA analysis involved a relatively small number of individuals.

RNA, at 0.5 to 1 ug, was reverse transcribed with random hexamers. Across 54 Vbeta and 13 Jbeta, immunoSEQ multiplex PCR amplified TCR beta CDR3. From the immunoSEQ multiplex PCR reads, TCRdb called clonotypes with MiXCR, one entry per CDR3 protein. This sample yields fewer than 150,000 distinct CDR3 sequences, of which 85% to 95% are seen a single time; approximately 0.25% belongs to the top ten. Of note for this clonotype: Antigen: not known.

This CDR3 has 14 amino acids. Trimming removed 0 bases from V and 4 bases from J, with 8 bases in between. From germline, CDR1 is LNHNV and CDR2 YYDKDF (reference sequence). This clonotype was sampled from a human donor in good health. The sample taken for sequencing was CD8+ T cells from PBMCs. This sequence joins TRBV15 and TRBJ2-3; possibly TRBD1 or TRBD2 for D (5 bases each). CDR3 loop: CATSRDRGSDTQYF. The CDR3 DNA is TGTGCCACCAGCAGAGACCGGGGCTCAGATACGCAGTATTTT.